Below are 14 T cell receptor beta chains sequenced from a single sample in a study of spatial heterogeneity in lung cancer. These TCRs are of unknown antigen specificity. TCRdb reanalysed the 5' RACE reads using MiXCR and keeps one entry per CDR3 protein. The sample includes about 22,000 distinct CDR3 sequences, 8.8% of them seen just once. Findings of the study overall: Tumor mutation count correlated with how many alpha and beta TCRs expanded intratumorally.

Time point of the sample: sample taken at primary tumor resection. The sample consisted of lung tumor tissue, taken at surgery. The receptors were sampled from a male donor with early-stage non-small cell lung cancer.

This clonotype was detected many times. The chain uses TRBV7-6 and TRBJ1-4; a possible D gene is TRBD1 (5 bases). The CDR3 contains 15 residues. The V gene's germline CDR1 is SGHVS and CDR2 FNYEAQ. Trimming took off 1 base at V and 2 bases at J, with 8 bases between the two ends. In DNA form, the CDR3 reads TGTGCCAGCAGCTTAGTACGGGGCACTAATGAAAAACTGTTTTTT. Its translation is CASSLVRGTNEKLFF. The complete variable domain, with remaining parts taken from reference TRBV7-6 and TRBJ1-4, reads GAGVSQSPRYKVTKRGQDVALRCDPISGHVSLYWYRQALGQGPEFLTYFNYEAQQDKSGLPNDRFSAERPEGSISTLTIQRTEQRDSAMYRCASSLVRGTNEKLFFGSGTQLSVL.

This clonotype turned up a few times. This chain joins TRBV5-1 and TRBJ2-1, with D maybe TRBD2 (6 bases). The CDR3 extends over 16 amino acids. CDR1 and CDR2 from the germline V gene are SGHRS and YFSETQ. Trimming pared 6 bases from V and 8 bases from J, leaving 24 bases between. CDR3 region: CASKPWLSSWGDEQFF. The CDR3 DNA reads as TGCGCCAGCAAGCCCTGGCTGTCAAGCTGGGGGGATGAGCAGTTCTTC.

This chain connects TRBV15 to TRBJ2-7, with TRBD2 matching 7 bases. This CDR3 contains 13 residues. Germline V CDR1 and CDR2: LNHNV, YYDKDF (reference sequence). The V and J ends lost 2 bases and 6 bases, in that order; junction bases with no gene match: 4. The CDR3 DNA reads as TGTGCCACCAGCAGACTCTCTAGCGGCGAGCAGTACTTC. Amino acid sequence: CATSRLSSGEQYF.

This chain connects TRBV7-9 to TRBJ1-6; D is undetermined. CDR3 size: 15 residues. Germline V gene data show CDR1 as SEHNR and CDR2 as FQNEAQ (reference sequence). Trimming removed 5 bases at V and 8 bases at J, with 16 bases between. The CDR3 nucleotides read TGTGCCAGCAGCCCAACGTCGGGGATAGATTCACCCCTCCACTTT. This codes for CASSPTSGIDSPLHF.

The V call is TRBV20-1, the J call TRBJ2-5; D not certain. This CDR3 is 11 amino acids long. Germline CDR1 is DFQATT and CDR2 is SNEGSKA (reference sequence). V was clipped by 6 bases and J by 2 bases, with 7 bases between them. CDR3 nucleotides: TGCAGTGCGACCTTTCAAGAGACCCAGTACTTC. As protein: CSATFQETQYF.

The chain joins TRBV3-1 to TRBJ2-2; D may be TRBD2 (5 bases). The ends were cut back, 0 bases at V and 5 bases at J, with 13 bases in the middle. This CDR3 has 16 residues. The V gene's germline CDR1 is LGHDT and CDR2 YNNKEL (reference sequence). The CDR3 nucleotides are TGTGCCAGCAGCCAAGACGGGGTCCAGCGGACCGGGGAGCTGTTTTTT. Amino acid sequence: CASSQDGVQRTGELFF.

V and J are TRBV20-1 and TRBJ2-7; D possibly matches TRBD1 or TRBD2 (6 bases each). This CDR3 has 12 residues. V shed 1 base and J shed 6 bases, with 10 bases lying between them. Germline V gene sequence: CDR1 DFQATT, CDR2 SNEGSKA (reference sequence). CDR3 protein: CSARAQGGEQYF. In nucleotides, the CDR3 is TGCAGTGCTAGAGCACAGGGAGGCGAGCAGTACTTC.

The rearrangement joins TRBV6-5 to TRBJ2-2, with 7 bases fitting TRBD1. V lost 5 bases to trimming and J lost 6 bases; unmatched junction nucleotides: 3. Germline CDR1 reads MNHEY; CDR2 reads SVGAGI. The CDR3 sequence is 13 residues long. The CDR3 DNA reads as TGTGCCAGCAGTCGGCAGGGGGCCGGGGAGCTGTTTTTT. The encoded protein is CASSRQGAGELFF.

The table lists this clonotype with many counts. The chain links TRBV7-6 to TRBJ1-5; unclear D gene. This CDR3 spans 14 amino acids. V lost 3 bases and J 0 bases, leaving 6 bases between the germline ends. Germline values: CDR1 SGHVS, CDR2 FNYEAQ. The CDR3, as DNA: TGTGCCAGCAGCTTGAACGTTAGCAATCAGCCCCAGCATTTT. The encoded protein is CASSLNVSNQPQHF.

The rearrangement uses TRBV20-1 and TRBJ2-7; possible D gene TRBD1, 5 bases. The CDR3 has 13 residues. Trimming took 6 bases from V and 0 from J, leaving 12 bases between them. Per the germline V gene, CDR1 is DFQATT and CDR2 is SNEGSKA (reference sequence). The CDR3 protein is CSAQPDSSYEQYF. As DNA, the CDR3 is TGCAGTGCCCAACCTGACAGCTCCTACGAGCAGTACTTC.

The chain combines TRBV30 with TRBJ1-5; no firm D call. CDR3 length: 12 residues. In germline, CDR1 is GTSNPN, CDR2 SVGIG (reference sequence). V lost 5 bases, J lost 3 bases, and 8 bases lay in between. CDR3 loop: CAWSPANQPQHF. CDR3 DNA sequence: TGTGCCTGGTCTCCCGCCAATCAGCCCCAGCATTTT.

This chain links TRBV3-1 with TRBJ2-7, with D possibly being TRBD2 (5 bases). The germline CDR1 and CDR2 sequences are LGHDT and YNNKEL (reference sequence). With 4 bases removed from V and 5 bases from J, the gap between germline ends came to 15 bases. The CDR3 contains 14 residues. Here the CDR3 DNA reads TGTGCCAGCAGCCTGGACGGGGAGTTCCACGAGCAGTACTTC. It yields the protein CASSLDGEFHEQYF.

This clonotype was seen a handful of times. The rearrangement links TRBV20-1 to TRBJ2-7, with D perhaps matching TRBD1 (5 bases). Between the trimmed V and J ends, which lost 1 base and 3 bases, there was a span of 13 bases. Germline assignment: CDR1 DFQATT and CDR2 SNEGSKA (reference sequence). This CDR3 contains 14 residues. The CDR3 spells CSARGPDTGYEQYF. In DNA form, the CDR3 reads TGCAGTGCTAGAGGCCCGGACACTGGCTACGAGCAGTACTTC.

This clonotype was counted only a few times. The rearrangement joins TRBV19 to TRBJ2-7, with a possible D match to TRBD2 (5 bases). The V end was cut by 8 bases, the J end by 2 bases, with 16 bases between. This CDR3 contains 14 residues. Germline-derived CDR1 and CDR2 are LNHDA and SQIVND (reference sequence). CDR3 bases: TGTGCCAGTTCCCCACGGAGGTCCGCCTACGAGCAGTACTTC. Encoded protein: CASSPRRSAYEQYF.